Each of the 18 T cell receptor beta chains below was sequenced from the same sample in a study of blood T cells in healthy people across ages. A second about 7 to 11 cycle PCR used barcoded and J-beta primers. TCRdb used MiXCR to reprocess the 5' RACE reads, holding one entry per CDR3 protein. The data show around 1.5 million distinct CDR3 sequences, with around 36% seen just once and approximately 10% held by the top ten. Sequenced sample: blood. The receptor set was obtained from a woman aged 25 to 39 in good health.

The chain joins TRBV7-9 to TRBJ2-1, with TRBD2 as a possible D gene (6 bases). Trimming shortened V by 5 bases and J by 3 bases, and 17 bases separated the two germline ends. CDR3 length: 16 amino acids. From germline, CDR1 is SEHNR and CDR2 FQNEAQ (reference sequence). CDR3 nucleotides: TGTGCCAGCAGCCGCATGGGACTGGATCGCTACAATGAGCAGTTCTTC. Amino acids: CASSRMGLDRYNEQFF. Full variable domain (rest looked up from reference TRBV7-9 and TRBJ2-1): DTGVSQNPRHKITKRGQNVTFRCDPISEHNRLYWYRQTLGQGPEFLTYFQNEAQLEKSRLLSDRFSAERPKGSFSTLEIQRTEQGDSAMYLCASSRMGLDRYNEQFFGPGTRLTVL.

This clonotype was counted between two and nine times. Written as DNA, the CDR3 is TGTGCCATCTGGAGCGGGGCAAATAGCAATCAGCCCCAGCATTTT. This codes for CAIWSGANSNQPQHF. The genes are TRBV10-3 and TRBJ1-5, with D possibly TRBD1 on 5 matching bases. V was cut by 8 bases and J by 0 bases, with 14 bases left in between. Germline lookup yields CDR1 ENHRY and CDR2 SYGVKD. This CDR3 is built from 15 residues.

The chain combines TRBV27 with TRBJ1-1, with 8 bases fitting TRBD1. J lost 4 bases, V lost 2 bases, and 21 bases had no gene match. CDR1 is MNHEY and CDR2 is SMNVEV in the germline V gene (reference sequence). The CDR3 is made up of 20 amino acids. The chain's CDR3 is CASSLNRGYLKDISSTEAFF. In DNA, the CDR3 is TGTGCCAGCAGTTTAAACAGGGGGTATCTAAAAGATATCAGCTCCACTGAAGCTTTCTTT.

V gene TRBV6-5 combines with J gene TRBJ2-1; 7 nucleotides match TRBD1. This CDR3 is built from 16 residues. V shed 0 bases, J shed 4 bases, and the junction held 6 bases outside the gene matches. CDR1 is MNHEY and CDR2 is SVGAGI in the germline V gene. CDR3 DNA: TGTGCCAGCAGTTACTCGTTCCGGGACAGTTACAATGAGCAGTTCTTC. Translation gives CASSYSFRDSYNEQFF.

In its sample, this clonotype was seen a few times. It may be a read error: a sequence one base away is much more abundant. The chain combines TRBV7-2 with TRBJ2-5, with 8 bases identical to TRBD1. The V gene's germline CDR1 is SGHTA and CDR2 FQGNSA. This CDR3 is built from 16 residues. The DNA of the CDR3 is TGTGCCAGCAGCTTAGGGACAGGGAGACTCCAAGAGGCCCAGTACTTC. This codes for CASSLGTGRLQEAQYF.

This clonotype was recorded a few times. This CDR3 reads CASSGWTGLTDTQYF. CDR3 nucleotide sequence: TGTGCCAGCAGCGGATGGACAGGGTTGACAGATACGCAGTATTTT. The chain links TRBV9 to TRBJ2-3, with TRBD1 matching over 8 bases. Germline V gives CDR1 SGDLS, CDR2 YYNGEE. This CDR3 spans 15 amino acids. The V segment lost 3 bases and the J segment 3 bases; nucleotides outside the gene matches: 6.

The chain recombines TRBV10-3 with TRBJ2-1; TRBD2 aligns across 12 bases. V was clipped by 5 bases and J by 4 bases; unmatched bases: 6. Germline V gene data show CDR1 as ENHRY and CDR2 as SYGVKD. The CDR3 spans 16 residues. The DNA for the CDR3 is TGTGCCATCAGTCCTAGCGGGGGGGAATTATACAATGAGCAGTTCTTC. Protein sequence: CAISPSGGELYNEQFF.

The chain joins TRBV20-1 to TRBJ2-1; 11 positions agree with TRBD2. The CDR3 runs to 16 residues. The V segment lost 5 bases and the J segment 4 bases; nucleotides outside the gene matches: 10. CDR1 is DFQATT, CDR2 SNEGSKA, per germline (reference sequence). In DNA, the CDR3 is TGCAGTGCTGGCCAAGCGGCTAGCGGGAGGTACAATGAGCAGTTCTTC. Residues: CSAGQAASGRYNEQFF.

The table lists this clonotype with many counts. The rearrangement links TRBV6-1 to TRBJ2-1, with TRBD2 matching over 11 bases. Germline assignment: CDR1 MNHNS and CDR2 SASEGT. Trimming at V came to 8 bases and at J to 7 bases, leaving 7 bases not matched to a gene. The CDR3 runs to 14 residues. CDR3 nucleotide sequence: TGTGCCAGCCTTAGCGGGGGGGCCGGGAATGAGCAGTTCTTC. It encodes CASLSGGAGNEQFF.

Details on this clonotype: The CDR3 carries no conserved terminal phenylalanine or tryptophan, so it likely arises from a read error. Because the CDR3's place on the DNA is in doubt, the DNA is left out and the CDR3 is given as listed by TCRdb. The rearrangement joins TRBV4-2 to TRBJ2-1; TRBD1 is the table's D call and was not checked against the DNA. Germline loops: CDR1 LGHNA, CDR2 YNFKEQ. The CDR3 region is 16 residues in length, termini included. CDR3 in amino acids: CASSQDRGTWSYTFGS.

The V gene is TRBV20-1, the J gene TRBJ2-1; 12 nucleotides line up with TRBD2. V dropped 2 bases and J dropped 1; count of bases not matched to a gene: 3. CDR1 and CDR2 from the germline V gene are DFQATT and SNEGSKA (reference sequence). The length of the CDR3 is 16 residues. The CDR3 region is CSARPTSGRSYNEQFF. DNA for the CDR3: TGCAGTGCTAGACCTACTAGCGGGAGGTCCTACAATGAGCAGTTCTTC.

This clonotype has more than one count but fewer than ten. The chain carries TRBV6-2 or TRBV6-3 and TRBJ2-7, with TRBD2 matching 10 bases. V lost 5 bases, J lost 2 bases, and 6 bases stayed unmatched. CDR1 and CDR2 from the germline V gene are MNHEY and SVGEGT. The CDR3 totals 15 residues. CDR3 DNA sequence: TGTGCCAGCAGTCTGGGACTAGCGCCAACCTACGAGCAGTACTTC. This sequence encodes CASSLGLAPTYEQYF.

The CDR3 DNA reads as TGTGCCAGCAGTTACTCGAGGCCAGCGGCAGATACGCAGTATTTT. Amino acid sequence: CASSYSRPAADTQYF. The gene calls are TRBV6-6 and TRBJ2-3; perhaps TRBD2 as D (5 bases). CDR3 length equals 15 residues. V was clipped by 0 bases and J by 4 bases, with 11 bases between them. The germline V gene encodes CDR1 MNHNY and CDR2 SVGAGI (reference sequence).

The chain combines TRBV5-1 with TRBJ2-2, with a weak D call TRBD1 (5 bases). CDR3 size: 16 residues. The germline CDR1 and CDR2 sequences are SGHRS and YFSETQ. V was clipped by 3 bases and J by 1 base, with 13 bases between them. CDR3: CASSSQGTGNTGELFF. CDR3 nucleotide sequence: TGCGCCAGCAGCTCTCAGGGAACCGGGAACACCGGGGAGCTGTTTTTT. Full variable domain (rest looked up from reference TRBV5-1 and TRBJ2-2): KAGVTQTPRYLIKTRGQQVTLSCSPISGHRSVSWYQQTPGQGLQFLFEYFSETQRNKGNFPGRFSGRQFSNSRSEMNVSTLELGDSALYLCASSSQGTGNTGELFFGEGSRLTVL.

This clonotype was found a few times. This chain joins TRBV10-3 and TRBJ1-2, with unresolved D. The CDR3 loop spans 13 amino acids. Germline V CDR1 and CDR2: ENHRY, SYGVKD. The V gene lost 4 bases and the J gene lost 6 bases, with 12 bases spanning the gap. CDR3 DNA sequence: TGTGCCATCAGTGGTACACGAACCGATGGCTACACCTTC. Translation: CAISGTRTDGYTF.

The rearrangement joins TRBV20-1 to TRBJ2-5, with a tentative D call TRBD2 (6 bases). CDR3 length: 13 amino acids. In germline, CDR1 is DFQATT, CDR2 SNEGSKA (reference sequence). Trimming removed 5 bases from V and 9 bases from J, with 19 bases in between. CDR3 sequence (DNA): TGCAGTGCTCTGGGGGACCTCCCGGGGGCCCAGTACTTC. It encodes CSALGDLPGAQYF.

This rearrangement joins TRBV3-1 to TRBJ1-1; D not certain. This CDR3 is built from 18 residues. The V gene's germline CDR1 is LGHDT and CDR2 YNNKEL (reference sequence). V was pared by 0 bases and J by 0 bases, with 17 bases between. The chain's CDR3 is CASSQERPGNKMNTEAFF. For the CDR3, the DNA is TGTGCCAGCAGCCAAGAACGTCCGGGGAACAAGATGAACACTGAAGCTTTCTTT.

This clonotype has a handful of counts. This chain connects TRBV7-9 to TRBJ2-3, with 8 nucleotides matching TRBD2. CDR1 SEHNR and CDR2 FQNEAQ come from the germline V gene (reference sequence). The CDR3 has 15 amino acids. V lost 4 bases, J lost 6 bases, and 9 bases stayed unmatched. DNA of the CDR3: TGTGCCAGCAGCTGGCCGGGACTAGTCTACGATACGCAGTATTTT. Translated: CASSWPGLVYDTQYF. The full variable domain, in which reference TRBV7-9 and TRBJ2-3 provide the parts outside the CDR3, is DTGVSQNPRHKITKRGQNVTFRCDPISEHNRLYWYRQTLGQGPEFLTYFQNEAQLEKSRLLSDRFSAERPKGSFSTLEIQRTEQGDSAMYLCASSWPGLVYDTQYFGPGTRLTVL.